The 32 T cell receptor beta chains presented below share a single source sample, sequenced in a study of blood T cell repertoires in COVID-19. Libraries were prepared by immunoSEQ multiplex PCR; TCRdb keeps only in-frame clonotypes and omits some of them. The table lists 180,000 or so clones, more than 70% of them singletons. Sequencing was done on a sample of peripheral blood. Receptor source: a man aged 40-50 years with active or convalescent COVID-19.

The V call is TRBV11-2, the J call TRBJ2-1; D gene ambiguous. The CDR3 totals 11 residues. V lost 4 bases to trimming and J lost 13 bases, with 11 bases between them. Germline V gene sequence: CDR1 SGHAT, CDR2 FQNNGV. Here the CDR3 reads CASSSATAQFF. CDR3 DNA: TGTGCCAGCAGCTCCGCCACAGCCCAGTTCTTC.

The chain joins TRBV13 to TRBJ1-2; no reliable D call. V lost 5 bases and J 8 bases, leaving 9 bases between the germline ends. The germline V gene encodes CDR1 PRHDT and CDR2 FYEKMQ (reference sequence). This CDR3 spans 11 amino acids. CDR3 coding DNA: TGTGCCAGCAGCGCTGGCTTAGGCTACACCTTC. Amino acids: CASSAGLGYTF.

Note on this clone: Additional DNA sequences in this sample encode the identical CDR3. The V call is TRBV27, the J call TRBJ1-2; 8 bases map to TRBD1. CDR3 size: 14 residues. Germline V gene sequence: CDR1 MNHEY, CDR2 SMNVEV (reference sequence). After removal of 4 bases from V and 4 bases from J, the junction contained 5 bases not matched to a gene. CDR3 nucleotide sequence: TGTGCCAGCAGTTCCAGGGGGCGCGGCTATGGCTACACCTTC. Protein: CASSSRGRGYGYTF.

The chain employs TRBV3-1 (or the pseudogene TRBV3-2) and TRBJ1-1; D is unresolved. V was pared by 1 base and J by 5 bases, with 8 bases between. Germline-derived CDR1 and CDR2 are LGHDT and YNNKEL (reference sequence). This CDR3 is 13 amino acids long. The DNA of the CDR3 is TGTGCCAGCAGCCAAGGCGGGGAAACTGAAGCTTTCTTT. It specifies CASSQGGETEAFF.

This chain uses TRBV6-5 with TRBJ2-1, with D possibly being TRBD1 (6 bases). Germline V gene sequence: CDR1 MNHEY, CDR2 SVGAGI. The CDR3 has 13 residues. V was shortened by 5 bases and J by 9 bases, with 14 bases between the two germline ends. The CDR3 spells CASSLNREGEQFF. The CDR3 DNA is TGTGCCAGCAGTCTTAACAGGGAAGGTGAGCAGTTCTTC.

This clone was counted a single time. The V and J genes are TRBV2 and TRBJ1-2; D not resolved. Germline V gives CDR1 SNHLY, CDR2 FYNNEI. The CDR3 runs to 13 residues. Trimming took off 6 bases at V and 2 bases at J, with 10 bases between the two ends. CDR3 DNA sequence: TGTGCCAGCAGCCACGACAAGAACTATGGCTACACCTTC. As protein: CASSHDKNYGYTF.

The chain carries TRBV6-2 or TRBV6-3 and TRBJ1-1; possibly TRBD1 for D (5 bases). The germline V gene encodes CDR1 MNHEY and CDR2 SVGEGT. The CDR3 extends over 14 amino acids. Trimming took off 0 bases at V and 9 bases at J, with 14 bases between the two ends. The CDR3 protein is CASSYSISTGKAFF. DNA of the CDR3: TGTGCCAGCAGTTACTCGATATCTACAGGAAAAGCTTTCTTT.

The chain's CDR3 is CASSSTSFEQYF. The DNA of the CDR3 is TGTGCCAGCAGCTCCACATCTTTCGAGCAGTACTTC. This rearrangement joins TRBV6-6 to TRBJ2-7; D remains ambiguous. Trimming shortened V by 6 bases and J by 6 bases, and 12 bases separated the two germline ends. This CDR3 is 12 amino acids long. Germline-derived CDR1 and CDR2 are MNHNY and SVGAGI (reference sequence).

J is TRBJ2-1 and V is TRBV12-3 or TRBV12-4, with D possibly being TRBD2 (5 bases). Trimming left V 6 bases short and J 10 bases short, with 13 bases between. This CDR3 comprises 12 residues. In DNA, the CDR3 is TGTGCCAGCAGCCGACTAATTGGGGAGCAGTTCTTC. Protein sequence: CASSRLIGEQFF.

The table lists this clone with a count of one. The rearrangement uses TRBV9 and TRBJ1-6; possible D gene TRBD1, 5 bases. Trimming removed 0 bases from V and 5 bases from J, with 6 bases in between. The germline gives CDR1 SGDLS, CDR2 YYNGEE. The CDR3 runs to 14 residues. The CDR3 DNA reads TGTGCCAGCAGCGTAGGACAGAATAATTCACCCCTCCACTTT. Protein: CASSVGQNNSPLHF. Full variable domain (rest looked up from reference TRBV9 and TRBJ1-6): DSGVTQTPKHLITATGQRVTLRCSPRSGDLSVYWYQQSLDQGLQFLIQYYNGEERAKGNILERFSAQQFPDLHSELNLSSLELGDSALYFCASSVGQNNSPLHFGNGTRLTVT.

V usage is TRBV6-2 or TRBV6-3 and J usage is TRBJ1-5; 7 bases are a match to TRBD1. Germline V gene sequence: CDR1 MNHEY, CDR2 SVGEGT. The CDR3 has 17 amino acids. V lost 2 bases, J lost 3 bases, and 10 bases stayed unmatched. CDR3 sequence: CASSYLAGTVANQPQHF. The CDR3 DNA follows: TGTGCCAGCAGTTACCTCGCTGGGACAGTGGCCAATCAGCCCCAGCATTTT.

Worth noting for this clone: Other DNA variants within this sample encode the same CDR3. The rearrangement joins TRBV11-2 to TRBJ2-1; D unclear. From germline, CDR1 is SGHAT and CDR2 FQNNGV. Trimming took 1 base from V and 4 from J, leaving 5 bases between them. The CDR3 is 13 residues long. CDR3 nucleotides: TGTGCCAGCAGCTTAGGGCTTTACAATGAGCAGTTCTTC. Residues: CASSLGLYNEQFF.

This chain connects TRBV4-3 to TRBJ2-2; 11 positions match TRBD2. Germline CDR1 reads LGHNA; CDR2 reads YSLEER. V shed 0 bases, J shed 2 bases, and the junction held 5 bases outside the gene matches. The CDR3 consists of 18 residues. CDR3 sequence (DNA): TGCGCCAGCAGCCAAGATTTAGCGGGGGGGCCAAACACCGGGGAGCTGTTTTTT. This sequence encodes CASSQDLAGGPNTGELFF.

The chain recombines TRBV6-6 with TRBJ2-7; D is possibly TRBD1 (6 bases). The CDR3 sequence is 14 residues long. V dropped 2 bases and J dropped 3 bases, with 11 bases sitting between them. Germline V gene lookup returns CDR1 MNHNY and CDR2 SVGAGI (reference sequence). CDR3 amino acids: CASSYGGRGYEQYF. CDR3 sequence (DNA): TGTGCCAGCAGTTACGGTGGCAGGGGCTACGAGCAGTACTTC.

The chain carries TRBV28 and TRBJ1-2; perhaps TRBD1 as D (5 bases). Trimming shortened V by 6 bases and J by 4 bases, and 18 bases separated the two germline ends. The CDR3 covers 15 residues. Germline V gene lookup returns CDR1 MDHEN and CDR2 SYDVKM. CDR3 DNA sequence: TGTGCCAGCAGCCCGGGGGAGAACTCCTTCTATGGCTACACCTTC. Translating gives CASSPGENSFYGYTF.

This clone was observed a few times. This chain connects TRBV4-2 to TRBJ1-6; TRBD1 matches at 10 bases. J gave up 10 bases and V 1 base, and 7 bases lay outside the gene matches. CDR3 length: 16 amino acids. CDR1 LGHNA and CDR2 YNFKEQ come from the germline V gene. Here the CDR3 reads CASSQGDRGRESPLHF. The CDR3, as DNA: TGTGCCAGCAGCCAAGGAGACAGGGGGCGAGAGTCACCCCTCCACTTT.

The genes are TRBV5-4 and TRBJ1-2; 7 bases align to TRBD1. V trimming: 5 bases; J trimming: 6 bases; junction bases outside the gene matches: 16. Per germline, CDR1 SGHNT and CDR2 YYREEE (reference sequence). CDR3 size: 16 residues. CDR3 sequence reads: CASRDPGNSTGNGYTF. The CDR3, as DNA: TGTGCCAGCAGGGACCCCGGAAACTCGACAGGGAATGGCTACACCTTC.

CDR3 sequence reads: CASSLDPFGKNTEAFF. DNA of the CDR3: TGCGCCAGCAGCTTGGATCCCTTCGGGAAAAACACTGAAGCTTTCTTT. This chain joins TRBV5-1 and TRBJ1-1; D ambiguous. There are 16 residues in the CDR3. Germline CDR1 SGHRS, CDR2 YFSETQ. V lost 0 bases and J 2 bases, leaving 14 bases between the germline ends.

This chain uses TRBV9 with TRBJ1-1; D is ambiguous. The CDR3 runs to 16 residues. With 4 bases removed from V and 4 bases from J, the gap between germline ends came to 20 bases. Germline assignment: CDR1 SGDLS and CDR2 YYNGEE. Written as DNA, the CDR3 is TGTGCCAGCAGCACCAGGCAAAGCCGACCTTTCACTGAAGCTTTCTTT. The encoded protein is CASSTRQSRPFTEAFF.

The chain carries TRBV18 and TRBJ1-2, with 7 bases matching TRBD1. Germline values: CDR1 KGHSH, CDR2 LQKENI. The CDR3 has 14 amino acids. Unmatched junction bases numbered 6, after V lost 6 bases and J lost 2 bases. This CDR3 is CASSPTQGNYGYTF. CDR3 nucleotide sequence: TGTGCCAGCTCCCCCACACAGGGGAACTATGGCTACACCTTC.

The gene calls are TRBV30 and TRBJ1-6; D may be TRBD1 (5 bases). With 2 bases removed from V and 5 bases from J, the gap between germline ends came to 10 bases. The CDR3 sequence is 14 residues long. The V gene's germline CDR1 is GTSNPN and CDR2 SVGIG (reference sequence). This CDR3 is CAWSFQGNNSPLHF. Here the CDR3 DNA reads TGTGCCTGGAGTTTCCAGGGTAATAATTCACCCCTCCACTTT.

The chain combines TRBV6-5 with TRBJ1-6; 7 nucleotides match TRBD1. The CDR3 runs 16 residues. The germline V gene has CDR1 MNHEY and CDR2 SVGAGI. With V trimmed by 3 bases and J by 7 bases, 9 bases remained unmatched. The CDR3 region is CASSYRKGALNSPLHF. In nucleotides, the CDR3 is TGTGCCAGCAGTTATAGGAAGGGGGCACTGAATTCACCCCTCCACTTT.

This rearrangement joins TRBV5-6 to TRBJ1-2; D not certain. Trimming took off 0 bases at V and 8 bases at J, with 8 bases between the two ends. Germline CDR1 SGHDT, CDR2 YYEEEE. This CDR3 contains 12 residues. The CDR3 nucleotides are TGTGCCAGCAGCTTGGTGTTGGAGGGCTACACCTTC. As protein: CASSLVLEGYTF.

With respect to this clone: The same CDR3 arises from other DNA sequences in this sample as well. The genes are TRBV9 and TRBJ2-1, with 8 bases that match TRBD2. Germline V gene sequence: CDR1 SGDLS, CDR2 YYNGEE. Losses at the gene ends were 3 bases for V and 2 bases for J; bases not matched to a gene: 7. The CDR3 sequence is 16 residues long. The CDR3 region is CASSGGRGGTYNEQFF. In nucleotides, the CDR3 is TGTGCCAGCAGCGGGGGGCGCGGGGGGACCTACAATGAGCAGTTCTTC.

J is TRBJ1-2 and V is TRBV25-1; TRBD1 matches at 7 bases. The CDR3 is made up of 16 amino acids. Germline assignment: CDR1 MGHDK and CDR2 SYGVNS. The V gene end was trimmed by 2 bases and the J gene end by 4 bases; junction bases not matched to a gene: 10. CDR3 loop: CASSEPRTGGSYGYTF. DNA of the CDR3: TGTGCCAGCAGTGAACCCCGGACAGGTGGGAGCTATGGCTACACCTTC.

The sample holds a few counts of this clone. The CDR3 loop reads CASSLGLRSNYGYTF. The CDR3 nucleotides read TGTGCCAGCAGCTTAGGATTAAGGAGTAACTATGGCTACACCTTC. The chain employs TRBV7-8 and TRBJ1-2; no clear D gene. V lost 1 base and J lost 1, with 10 bases in between. The CDR3 has 15 residues. CDR1 is SGHVS and CDR2 is FQNEAQ in the germline V gene.

This rearrangement joins TRBV19 to TRBJ1-4; D perhaps matches TRBD1 (6 bases). This CDR3 is built from 15 residues. Between the trimmed V and J ends, which lost 5 bases and 5 bases, there was a span of 15 bases. Germline CDR1 and CDR2: LNHDA and SQIVND (reference sequence). Here the CDR3 DNA reads TGTGCCAGTAGTTTCCAGGGGACCTTAAATGAAAAACTGTTTTTT. As protein: CASSFQGTLNEKLFF.

The chain employs TRBV19 and TRBJ2-4, with D possibly being TRBD1 (5 bases). Germline V gives CDR1 LNHDA, CDR2 SQIVND (reference sequence). The CDR3 sequence is 15 residues long. V was trimmed by 5 bases and J by 3 bases, leaving 14 bases between them. CDR3 sequence: CASSEGAVVKNIQYF. In DNA form, the CDR3 reads TGTGCCAGTAGTGAAGGGGCTGTGGTCAAAAACATTCAGTACTTC. Supplemented by reference TRBV19 and TRBJ2-4, the full variable domain reads DGGITQSPKYLFRKEGQNVTLSCEQNLNHDAMYWYRQDPGQGLRLIYYSQIVNDFQKGDIAEGYSVSREKKESFPLTVTSAQKNPTAFYLCASSEGAVVKNIQYFGAGTRLSVL.

The CDR3 DNA is TGTGCCAGCAGTTACGGAGGGTATGGCTACACCTTC. It specifies CASSYGGYGYTF. This chain connects TRBV6-2 or TRBV6-3 to TRBJ1-2; D is unclear. Germline CDR1 MNHEY, CDR2 SVGEGT. V dropped 2 bases and J dropped 5 bases, with 6 bases sitting between them. CDR3 length: 12 residues.

The rearrangement joins TRBV3-1 (or the pseudogene TRBV3-2) to TRBJ2-3, with 14 bases lining up with TRBD2. This CDR3 region has 16 residues. Trimming at V came to 4 bases and at J to 3 bases, leaving 3 bases not matched to a gene. The germline V gene encodes CDR1 LGHDT and CDR2 YNNKEL (reference sequence). CDR3 protein: CASSLRTSGGTDTQYF. The CDR3 nucleotides read TGTGCCAGCAGCCTTAGGACTAGCGGGGGGACAGATACGCAGTATTTT.

The CDR3 bases are TGTGCCAGCAGAGCCGGGACAACTAACACCGGGGAGCTGTTTTTT. Protein product: CASRAGTTNTGELFF. V is TRBV6-4 and J is TRBJ2-2, with TRBD1 as a possible D gene (6 bases). CDR1 is MRHNA, CDR2 SNTAGT, per germline. The V end was cut by 6 bases, the J end by 2 bases, with 13 bases between. This CDR3 has 15 amino acids.

This clone was found once. V and J are TRBV5-4 and TRBJ1-4; tentative D call: TRBD1 (6 bases). V dropped 0 bases and J dropped 10 bases, with 13 bases sitting between them. Germline CDR1 reads SGHNT; CDR2 reads YYREEE (reference sequence). There are 14 residues in the CDR3. CDR3 nucleotide sequence: TGTGCCAGCAGCTTGGATCAGGGGAGGGGAAAACTGTTTTTT. This translates into CASSLDQGRGKLFF.